This T cell receptor beta chain came from a study of blood T cell repertoires in COVID-19. Study information: Italy, Spain and the United States were the sources of the convalescent and acute COVID-19 samples. From T cells, B-cell-depleted T cells, or PBMCs came the material, which was cDNA or gDNA.

Per the germline V gene, CDR1 is LNHDA and CDR2 is SQIVND (reference sequence). The CDR3 loop spans 14 amino acids. The V and J ends lost 5 bases and 4 bases, in that order; junction bases with no gene match: 4. There are a few counts of this clone. Original processing methods: Amplified reference gene primers provided the basis for estimating nucleated cell counts. Using immunoSEQ multiplex PCR, the repertoire was profiled, and TCRdb retains in-frame clones only, with some absent. The D gene and trimming were derived from the DNA, and the V and J assignments and clone size from that table. The sample shows 40,000 to 50,000 clones, roughly nine tenths of them seen only once.

The specimen sequenced was peripheral blood. The chain has TRBV19 and TRBJ1-5, with 8 bases fitting TRBD1. The source is a man between 65 and 85 years old with active COVID-19. CDR3 sequence reads: CASSANRGNQPQHF. CDR3 nucleotides: TGTGCCAGTAGTGCTAACAGGGGGAATCAGCCCCAGCATTTT.